Detailed here is one T cell receptor (beta chain). Self-reported history from a screening survey and questionnaire set each donor's cohort. Germline V gene lookup returns CDR1 LGHDT and CDR2 YNNKEL (reference sequence). CDR3 length: 14 amino acids. V was shortened by 5 bases and J by 8 bases, with 16 bases between the two germline ends. This record belongs to a study of blood T cell repertoires in COVID-19. Per the authors' pipeline: For nucleated cells, counts were estimated from reference gene primer amplification. The protocol was immunoSEQ multiplex PCR, while the TCRdb copy is restricted to in-frame clones and leaves out a portion. The DNA was the basis for D and trimming; V, J and clone size are from that table. Here the sample spans 160,000 or so clones, more than 75% being singletons.

The sequence was obtained from a human donor with acute COVID-19. The donor label of this sample is uncertain. The sequenced sample consisted of PBMCs or T cells enriched from blood (not recorded which). J is TRBJ1-3 and V is TRBV3-1 (or the pseudogene TRBV3-2); weak D call: TRBD1 (5 bases). The CDR3 DNA is TGTGCCAGCAGCGGCTCGGGGGATAAGTACACCATATATTTT. Translated, it gives CASSGSGDKYTIYF.